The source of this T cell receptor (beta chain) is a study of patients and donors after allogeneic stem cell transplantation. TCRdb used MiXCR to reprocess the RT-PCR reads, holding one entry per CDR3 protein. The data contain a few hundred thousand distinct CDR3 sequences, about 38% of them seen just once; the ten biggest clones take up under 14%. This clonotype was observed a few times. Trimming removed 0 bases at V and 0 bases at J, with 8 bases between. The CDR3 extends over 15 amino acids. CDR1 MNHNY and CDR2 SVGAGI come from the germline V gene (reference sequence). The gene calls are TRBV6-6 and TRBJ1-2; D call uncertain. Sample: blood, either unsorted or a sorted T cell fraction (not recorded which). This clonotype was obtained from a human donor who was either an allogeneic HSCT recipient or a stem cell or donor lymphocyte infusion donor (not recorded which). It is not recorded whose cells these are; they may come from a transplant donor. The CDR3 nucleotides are TGTGCCAGCAGTTACTCCAATGTAGCTAACTATGGCTACACCTTC. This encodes CASSYSNVANYGYTF.